This TCR beta chain was retrieved from a study of T-cell memory formation after mild COVID-19. On the study more broadly: The two donors had largely donor-specific TCR clusters.

Study findings and constraints: The second-wave clones peaking on day 37 were not confirmed as SARS-CoV-2-specific. Balance between CD4 and CD8 was seen in clones contracting day 15 to 85, and a CD4+ lean was seen in later expanders.

TCRdb re-derived calls from the 5' RACE reads in MiXCR, one entry per CDR3 protein. The sample lists about 130,000 distinct CDR3 sequences, 16% occurring once. This clonotype was detected a few times. Its antigen is unidentified. The CDR3 spans 12 residues. The germline CDR1 and CDR2 sequences are SGHRS and YFSETQ. V gave up 4 bases and J gave up 6 bases; unmatched junction bases: 4. This chain connects TRBV5-1 to TRBJ2-7, with 7 bases that match TRBD1. The receptor's source is an adult woman who had mild COVID-19 (a few samples of this study predate the infection). Cell type and time point are not known. Sequencing was performed on PBMCs or a T cell subset sorted from them (not recorded which). As DNA, the CDR3 is TGCGCCAGCAGCCCCACAGGGGCCGAGCAGTACTTC. Its translation: CASSPTGAEQYF.